This T cell receptor (beta chain) stems from a study of blood T cells in healthy people across ages. With V trimmed by 2 bases and J by 0 bases, 6 bases remained unmatched. The CDR3 runs to 16 residues. CDR1 is MNHNY, CDR2 SVGAGI, per germline (reference sequence). It was with a sample-barcoded 5' primer and a J-beta primer mix that a second PCR of about 6 to 11 cycles was run. A single record per CDR3 protein comes from TCRdb applying MiXCR to the 5' RACE reads. The sample consists of 750,000 to 950,000 distinct CDR3 sequences, more than 25% of them appearing once. The sample was also linked to a second study, of T cells of mothers and their children. That source adds: Related pairs of mothers and children showed slightly higher, non-significant overlap versus unrelated pairs.

This TCR was sampled from a boy between 10 and 17 years old in good health. The sequenced material came from blood. This chain connects TRBV6-6 to TRBJ2-7, with 8 bases identical to TRBD2. CDR3 DNA: TGTGCCAGCAGTTACACGGGACTAGTTGACTCCTACGAGCAGTACTTC. Translation: CASSYTGLVDSYEQYF.